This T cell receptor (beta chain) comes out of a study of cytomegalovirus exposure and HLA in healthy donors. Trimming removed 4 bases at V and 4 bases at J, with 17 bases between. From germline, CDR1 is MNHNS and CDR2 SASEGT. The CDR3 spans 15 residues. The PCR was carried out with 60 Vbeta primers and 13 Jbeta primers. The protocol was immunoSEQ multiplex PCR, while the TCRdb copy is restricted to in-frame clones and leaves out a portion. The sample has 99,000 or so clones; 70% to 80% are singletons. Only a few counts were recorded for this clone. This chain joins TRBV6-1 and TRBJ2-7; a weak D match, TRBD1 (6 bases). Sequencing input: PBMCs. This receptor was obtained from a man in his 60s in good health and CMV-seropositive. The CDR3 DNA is TGTGCCAGCAGTGTGAGGGGGACGGGTGTGTACGAGCAGTACTTC. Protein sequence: CASSVRGTGVYEQYF.